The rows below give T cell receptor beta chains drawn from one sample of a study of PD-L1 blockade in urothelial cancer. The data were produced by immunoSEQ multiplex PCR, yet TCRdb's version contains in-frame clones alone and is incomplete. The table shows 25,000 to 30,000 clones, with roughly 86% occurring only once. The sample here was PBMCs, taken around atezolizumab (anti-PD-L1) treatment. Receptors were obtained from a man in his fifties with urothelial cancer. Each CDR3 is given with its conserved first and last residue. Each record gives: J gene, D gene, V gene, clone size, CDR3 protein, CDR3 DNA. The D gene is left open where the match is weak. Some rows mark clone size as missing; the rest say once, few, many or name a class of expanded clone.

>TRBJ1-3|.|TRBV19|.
CASSIPLTGVIGNTIYF
TGTGCCAGTAGTATACCCCTCACAGGTGTTATTGGAAACACCATATATTTT
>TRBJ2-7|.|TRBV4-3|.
CASSQVVDYEQYF
TGCGCCAGCAGCCAAGTCGTAGACTACGAGCAGTACTTC
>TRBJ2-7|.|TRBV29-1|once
CSVVVSYQGFLREQYF
TGCAGCGTTGTTGTCTCGTACCAGGGGTTCCTGCGGGAGCAGTACTTC
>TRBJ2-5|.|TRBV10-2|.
CASSVATIKETQYF
TGCGCCAGCAGTGTGGCCACAATCAAAGAGACCCAGTACTTC
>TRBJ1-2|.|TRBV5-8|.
CASSPLYGYTF
TGTGCCAGCAGCCCACTCTATGGCTACACCTTC
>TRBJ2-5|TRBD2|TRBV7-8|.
CASSLDGRGGLKGQETQYF
TGTGCCAGCAGCTTAGACGGCCGGGGGGGTTTGAAGGGGCAAGAGACCCAGTACTTC
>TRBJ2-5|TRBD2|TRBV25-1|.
CASKLAGGETQYF
TGTGCCAGCAAGCTGGCGGGGGGAGAGACCCAGTACTTC
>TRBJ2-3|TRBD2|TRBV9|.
CASSVRTSGDTQYF
TGTGCCAGCAGCGTACGGACTAGCGGAGATACGCAGTATTTT
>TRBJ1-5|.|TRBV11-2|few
CASSLDRDQPQHF
TGTGCCAGCAGCTTAGATCGGGATCAGCCCCAGCATTTT
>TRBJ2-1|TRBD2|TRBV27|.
CASSLSGGPRNEQFF
TGTGCCAGCAGTCTTTCGGGAGGGCCGCGCAATGAGCAGTTCTTC
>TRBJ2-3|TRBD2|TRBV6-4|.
CASSEQGGRDTQYF
TGTGCCAGCAGTGAACAAGGCGGGAGAGATACGCAGTATTTT
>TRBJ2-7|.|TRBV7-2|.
CASSFSDIYEQYF
TGTGCCAGCAGCTTTTCGGACATCTACGAGCAGTACTTC
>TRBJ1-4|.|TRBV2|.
CASWGGKKLFF
TGTGCCAGCTGGGGGGGGAAAAAACTGTTTTTT
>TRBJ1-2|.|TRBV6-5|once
CASLQGRDYGYTF
TGTGCCAGCCTACAGGGCAGGGACTATGGCTACACCTTC
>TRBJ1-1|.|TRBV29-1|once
CSVEATGLVATEAFF
TGCAGCGTTGAAGCCACTGGTTTGGTAGCCACTGAAGCTTTCTTT
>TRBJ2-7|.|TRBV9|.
CASSVGSIRAYEQYF
TGTGCCAGCAGCGTAGGGTCTATCAGGGCCTACGAGCAGTACTTC
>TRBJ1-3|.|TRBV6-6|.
CASSQTGNTIYF
TGTGCCAGCAGTCAGACTGGAAACACCATATATTTT
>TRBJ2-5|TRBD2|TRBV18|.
CASSPRTSGTQETQYF
TGTGCCAGCTCACCAAGGACTAGCGGGACCCAAGAGACCCAGTACTTC
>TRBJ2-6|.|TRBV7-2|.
CARGETGKPGANVLTF
TGTGCCAGAGGCGAAACAGGGAAACCTGGGGCCAACGTCCTGACTTTC
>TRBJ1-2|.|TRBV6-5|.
CASSQTGDYGYTF
TGTGCCAGCAGTCAAACGGGGGACTATGGCTACACCTTC
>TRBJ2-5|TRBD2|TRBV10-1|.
CASSETSGSWETQYF
TGCGCCAGCAGTGAGACTAGCGGGAGTTGGGAGACCCAGTACTTC
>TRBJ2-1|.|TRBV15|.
CATSRDNRNEQFF
TGTGCCACCAGCAGAGATAACAGAAATGAGCAGTTCTTC
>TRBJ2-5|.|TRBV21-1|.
CASRTEGTGDTETQYF
TGTGCCAGCAGGACGGAGGGGACAGGGGACACAGAGACCCAGTACTTC
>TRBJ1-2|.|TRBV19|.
CASSSQANYGYTF
TGTGCCAGTAGTTCCCAGGCAAACTATGGCTACACCTTC
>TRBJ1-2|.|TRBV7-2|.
CASSPAVSVGYTF
TGTGCCAGCAGCCCGGCGGTCTCGGTAGGCTACACCTTC
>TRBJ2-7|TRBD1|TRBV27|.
CASSPRDRPYEQYF
TGTGCCAGCAGTCCTCGGGACAGGCCCTACGAGCAGTACTTC